This T cell receptor beta chain was found in a study of T-cell reconstitution after alpha-beta-depleted transplantation in children. Preparation of the TCRbeta library was carried out with unique molecular identifiers. TCRdb fed the PCR reads into MiXCR, producing one record per CDR3 protein. The sample holds under 35,000 distinct CDR3 sequences, about 6.3% seen once. The CDR3 totals 20 residues. Germline values: CDR1 DFQATT, CDR2 SNEGSKA (reference sequence). V lost 2 bases to trimming and J lost 0 bases; unmatched junction nucleotides: 17. In its sample, this clonotype was seen many times. Its matching antigen is unknown. Findings and limits, study-wide: From newly produced T cells came most of the T-cell counts and diversity one year after transplant. Day-60 TCRbeta diversity that was high in some patients was derived from surviving recipient T cells and thymic progenitors. Several hundred expanded graft clones reportedly were the source of alpha-beta T cells about two months after transplant.

The chain uses TRBV20-1 and TRBJ2-3; TRBD2 agrees at 10 bases. The TCR comes from a male patient aged 5 to 17 who had a stem cell transplant for acute myeloid leukemia, so the T cells may come from the graft donor. Sequenced material: PBMCs, mostly from graft donor cells, taken 180 days after TCRalphabeta/CD19-depleted stem cell transplant. CDR3 in DNA: TGCAGTGCTAGACGCAGGACTAGCGGTAAGAACTTCTCTAGCACAGATACGCAGTATTTT. This codes for CSARRRTSGKNFSSTDTQYF.